This T cell receptor (beta chain) derives from a study of T cells in Graves' hyperthyroidism and ophthalmopathy. Germline CDR1 and CDR2: SEHNR and FQNEAQ (reference sequence). V was cut by 5 bases and J by 6 bases, with 16 bases left in between. The CDR3 spans 15 residues. Stable disease denoted Graves' hyperthyroidism without ophthalmopathy progression within 18 months. Amplified TCR beta CDR3 regions came from RNA transcripts. First-round RT-PCR targeting the TCR CDR3 was performed with the HTBI primer set. One entry per CDR3 protein results from TCRdb running MiXCR on the multiplex PCR reads. Among more than 300,000 distinct CDR3 sequences listed, roughly an eighth were seen once. This clonotype was picked up a small number of times.

The chain has TRBV7-9 and TRBJ1-4, with a weak D call TRBD1 (5 bases). Sequencing used blood. The receptor's source is a woman aged 18-30 years with Graves' hyperthyroidism. CDR3 loop: CASSPNEGLYEKLFF. CDR3 DNA sequence: TGTGCCAGCAGCCCAAACGAGGGACTCTATGAAAAACTGTTTTTT.